Sequencing of this TCR beta chain was carried out in a study of CD8 T cells in ankylosing spondylitis. Regarding the study as a whole: Apparently characteristic of ankylosing spondylitis blood was a TCR beta motif (fewer than 10 highly homologous variants).

One entry per CDR3 protein results from TCRdb running MiXCR on the 5' RACE reads. The sample carries approximately 110,000 distinct CDR3 sequences, less than 25% recorded once. V was cut by 2 bases and J by 2 bases, with 1 base left in between. This CDR3 is 12 amino acids long. Germline CDR1 reads LNHDA; CDR2 reads SQIVND (reference sequence). This clonotype was detected many times. No antigen is known for it. The clonotype comes from a male donor with ankylosing spondylitis. Sequencing was performed on synovial fluid, either unsorted or a sorted T cell fraction (not recorded which). This chain uses TRBV19 with TRBJ2-4; no clear D gene. The CDR3 sequence: CASSISKNIQYF. The CDR3 DNA sequence: TGTGCCAGTAGTATATCCAAAAACATTCAGTACTTC.